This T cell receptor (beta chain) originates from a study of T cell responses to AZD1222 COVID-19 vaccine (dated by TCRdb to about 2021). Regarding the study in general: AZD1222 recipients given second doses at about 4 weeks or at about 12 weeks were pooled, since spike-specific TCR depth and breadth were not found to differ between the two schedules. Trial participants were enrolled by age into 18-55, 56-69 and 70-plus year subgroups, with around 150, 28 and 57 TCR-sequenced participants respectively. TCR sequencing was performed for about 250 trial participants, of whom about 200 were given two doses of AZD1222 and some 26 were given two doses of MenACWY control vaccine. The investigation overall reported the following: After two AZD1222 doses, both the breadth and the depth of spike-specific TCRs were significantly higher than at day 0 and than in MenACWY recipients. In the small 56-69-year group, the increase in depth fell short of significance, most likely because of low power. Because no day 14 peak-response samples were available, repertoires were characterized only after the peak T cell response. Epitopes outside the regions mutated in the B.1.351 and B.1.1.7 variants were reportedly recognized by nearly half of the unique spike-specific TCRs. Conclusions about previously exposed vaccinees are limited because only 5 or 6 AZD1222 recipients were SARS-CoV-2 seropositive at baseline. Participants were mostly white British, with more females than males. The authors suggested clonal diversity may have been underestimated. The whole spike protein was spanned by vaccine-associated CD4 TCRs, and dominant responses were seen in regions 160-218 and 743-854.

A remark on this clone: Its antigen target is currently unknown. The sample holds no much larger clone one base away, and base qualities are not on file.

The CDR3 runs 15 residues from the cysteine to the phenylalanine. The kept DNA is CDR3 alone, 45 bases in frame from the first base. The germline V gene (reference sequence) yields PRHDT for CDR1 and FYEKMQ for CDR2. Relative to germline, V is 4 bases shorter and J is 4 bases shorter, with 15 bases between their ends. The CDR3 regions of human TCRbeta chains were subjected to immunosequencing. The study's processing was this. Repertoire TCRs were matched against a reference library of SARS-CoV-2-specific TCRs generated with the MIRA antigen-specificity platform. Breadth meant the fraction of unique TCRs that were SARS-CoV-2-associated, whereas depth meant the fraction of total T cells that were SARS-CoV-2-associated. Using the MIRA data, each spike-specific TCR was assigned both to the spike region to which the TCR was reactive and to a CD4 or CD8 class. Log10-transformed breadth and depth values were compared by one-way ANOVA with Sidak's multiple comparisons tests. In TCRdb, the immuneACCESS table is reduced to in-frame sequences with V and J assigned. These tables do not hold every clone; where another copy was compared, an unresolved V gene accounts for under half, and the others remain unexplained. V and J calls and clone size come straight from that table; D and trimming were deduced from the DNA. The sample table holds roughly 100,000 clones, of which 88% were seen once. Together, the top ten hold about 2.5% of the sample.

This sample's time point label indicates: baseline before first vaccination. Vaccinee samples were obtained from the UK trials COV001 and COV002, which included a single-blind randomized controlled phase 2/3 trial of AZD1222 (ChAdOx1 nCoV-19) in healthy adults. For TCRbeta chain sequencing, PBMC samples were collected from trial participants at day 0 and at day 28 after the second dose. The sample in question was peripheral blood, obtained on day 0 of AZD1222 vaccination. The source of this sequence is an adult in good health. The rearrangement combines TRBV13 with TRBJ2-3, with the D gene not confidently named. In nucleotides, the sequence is TGTGCCAGCAGCTACGGCCTGGCCTTGGCAGATACGCAGTATTTT. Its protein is CASSYGLALADTQYF.